A single sample gave rise to the 14 T cell receptor beta chains below, sequenced in a study of control samples from healthy donors and cancer patients. Some clones are missing from TCRdb's copy, which holds only in-frame ones; the method was immunoSEQ multiplex PCR. This table has 150,000 to 200,000 clones, approximately 94% appearing once. The sequenced sample consisted of blood. These receptor sequences come from a woman in her thirties or forties in good health.

This sequence joins TRBV6-6 and TRBJ1-5, with 7 bases fitting TRBD1. Trimming at V came to 8 bases and at J to 2 bases, leaving 3 bases not matched to a gene. Germline loops: CDR1 MNHNY, CDR2 SVGAGI (reference sequence). The CDR3 covers 13 residues. Here the CDR3 reads CASYTGGNQPQHF. CDR3 nucleotide sequence: TGTGCCAGCTATACAGGGGGCAATCAGCCCCAGCATTTT.

For this clone: The sample holds other DNA sequences that translate to the same CDR3. V is TRBV30 and J is TRBJ2-3; D possibly corresponds to TRBD1 (5 bases). CDR1 is GTSNPN, CDR2 SVGIG, per germline (reference sequence). V was shortened by 1 base and J by 4 bases, with 6 bases between the two germline ends. CDR3 length: 12 amino acids. In nucleotides, the CDR3 is TGTGCCTGGAGTGGGGGCGCAGATACGCAGTATTTT. It specifies CAWSGGADTQYF.

J is TRBJ2-3 and V is TRBV5-8; D unclear. This CDR3 comprises 11 residues. V dropped 1 base and J dropped 5 bases, with 2 bases sitting between them. The germline V gene has CDR1 SGHTS and CDR2 YDEGEE. The CDR3 coding sequence is TGTGCCAGCAGCTTGCAAGATACGCAGTATTTT. Amino acid sequence: CASSLQDTQYF.

V and J are TRBV6-4 and TRBJ1-6; a possible D gene is TRBD1 (5 bases). Per germline, CDR1 MRHNA and CDR2 SNTAGT. The CDR3 runs 14 residues. V lost 3 bases, J lost 8 bases, and 11 bases lay in between. CDR3 loop: CASSEGREYSPLHF. The CDR3 DNA follows: TGTGCCAGCAGTGAAGGCAGGGAGTATTCACCCCTCCACTTT.

V gene TRBV4-3 combines with J gene TRBJ2-3; D possibly corresponds to TRBD1 (6 bases). The CDR3 runs to 14 residues. The ends were cut back, 1 base at V and 8 bases at J, with 13 bases in the middle. Germline CDR1 and CDR2: LGHNA and YSLEER. The CDR3 DNA reads TGCGCCAGCAGCCAAGGAACAGGGCGAGTTACGCAGTATTTT. Translated: CASSQGTGRVTQYF.

The chain links TRBV19 to TRBJ1-2; D is undetermined. Germline V gene lookup returns CDR1 LNHDA and CDR2 SQIVND (reference sequence). Trimming shortened V by 1 base and J by 7 bases, and 7 bases separated the two germline ends. CDR3 length equals 12 residues. CDR3 in amino acids: CASSIVGSGYTF. The CDR3 nucleotides are TGTGCCAGTAGTATAGTGGGTAGTGGCTACACCTTC.

The genes are TRBV30 and TRBJ1-1; D unclear. Germline V gene lookup returns CDR1 GTSNPN and CDR2 SVGIG (reference sequence). Trimming cost V 5 bases and J 0 bases, with 4 bases left between them. The CDR3 covers 11 residues. The CDR3 loop is CAWRMNTEAFF. CDR3 in DNA: TGTGCCTGGCGCATGAACACTGAAGCTTTCTTT.

The chain links TRBV21-1 to TRBJ2-2; the table's D call, TRBD2, has no DNA check behind it. TRBV21-1 is noted as a pseudogene. The CDR3 extends over 19 amino acids. This chain's CDR3 is CASSPPGGSGGATTGELFF. For the CDR3, the DNA is TGTGCCAGCAGCCCCCCAGGCGGTAGCGGGGGAGCCACCACCGGGGAGCTGTTTTTT.

The V gene is TRBV6-5, the J gene TRBJ1-5, with a possible D match to TRBD1 (6 bases). The CDR3 is 12 residues long. Germline V gene data show CDR1 as MNHEY and CDR2 as SVGAGI. V dropped 5 bases and J dropped 7 bases, with 9 bases sitting between them. As DNA, the CDR3 is TGTGCCAGCAGTCTCCAGGGGCAGCCCCAGCATTTT. It yields the protein CASSLQGQPQHF.

V and J are TRBV4-3 and TRBJ1-5; tentatively, D is TRBD1 (5 bases). Per the germline V gene, CDR1 is LGHNA and CDR2 is YSLEER. This CDR3 is built from 14 residues. Trimming took off 4 bases at V and 7 bases at J, with 14 bases between the two ends. Here the CDR3 DNA reads TGCGCCAGCAGCCGAAAGAAGGGGTTACAGCCCCAGCATTTT. Amino acid sequence: CASSRKKGLQPQHF.

The chain recombines TRBV5-6 with TRBJ1-5; D might be TRBD1 (6 bases). The V gene lost 0 bases and the J gene lost 7 bases, with 14 bases spanning the gap. In germline, CDR1 is SGHDT, CDR2 YYEEEE. The CDR3 is 15 amino acids. The chain's CDR3 is CASSLDQGQGQPQHF. For the CDR3, the DNA is TGTGCCAGCAGCTTGGACCAGGGGCAGGGCCAGCCCCAGCATTTT.

In its sample, this clone was seen once. The chain has TRBV27 and TRBJ2-5, with 10 bases lining up with TRBD1. CDR1 is MNHEY, CDR2 SMNVEV, per germline (reference sequence). The V and J ends lost 4 bases and 9 bases, in that order; junction bases with no gene match: 11. The CDR3 loop spans 15 amino acids. In nucleotides, the CDR3 is TGTGCCAGCAGTTCCCGACAGGGGGCTCGGAGAGCCCAGTACTTC. It translates to CASSSRQGARRAQYF.

The V call is TRBV9, the J call TRBJ1-2; 9 bases agree with TRBD1. Germline V CDR1 and CDR2: SGDLS, YYNGEE. J lost 5 bases, V lost 3 bases, and 8 bases had no gene match. This CDR3 region has 15 residues. CDR3 in amino acids: CASSAGPGQGYGYTF. The CDR3 coding sequence is TGTGCCAGCAGCGCAGGACCGGGACAGGGATATGGCTACACCTTC.

The J gene is TRBJ1-2, the V gene TRBV7-2; no clear D. Germline CDR1 is SGHTA and CDR2 is FQGNSA. The germline V and J ends were trimmed by 7 bases and 3 bases, with 12 bases remaining between them. CDR3 length: 13 residues. CDR3 protein: CASTPDRYYGYTF. In DNA form, the CDR3 reads TGTGCCAGCACCCCAGACCGGTACTATGGCTACACCTTC.